The clone carrying this TCR beta chain showed up just a few times. No antigen is known for it. The sample comes from a study of beta chain features in type 1 diabetes. Findings and caveats of the study: Across all four CD4+ subsets, people with type 1 diabetes showed modestly shorter TCRB CDR3s. TCRB rearrangement may or may not be influenced by HLA type; here this remained unresolved. Patients' naive, central memory and regulatory TCRB repertoires appeared more alike than those of healthy donors.

Germline lookup yields CDR1 SGHNT and CDR2 YYREEE (reference sequence). V lost 3 bases and J lost 8, with 14 bases in between. The CDR3 contains 14 residues. Sequencing targeted expressed TCRB transcripts, as all isolated RNA had been reverse transcribed. Only in-frame clones appear in the TCRdb table, and some are missing; sequencing was by immunoSEQ multiplex PCR. This sample has 300,000 or so clones, with approximately 10% found just once. The rearrangement links TRBV5-4 to TRBJ1-4; no clear D gene. The sample consisted of central memory CD4+ T cells from blood. This TCR was recovered from a young man with type 1 diabetes. The CDR3 sequence is CASSSGPEEEKLFF. The CDR3 bases are TGTGCCAGCAGCTCTGGACCTGAGGAAGAAAAACTGTTTTTT.